A selection of T cell receptor beta chains follows, all from one sample in a study of identical twins. Via MiXCR, TCRdb re-called the 5' RACE reads, giving one row per CDR3 protein. The repertoire consists of 280,000 or so distinct CDR3 sequences, with about 8.3% occurring once and the leading ten covering more than 2%. This sample was shared with a second study, whose subject was yellow fever vaccine responses in identical twins.

The sample comprised memory (CD45RO+) T cells sorted from blood. Receptors were obtained from a woman aged 18-29 years in good health. CDR3s include the opening cysteine and the closing phenylalanine or tryptophan. The D gene is left open where the match is weak. Clone size is shown for a subset of rows, as once, few, many or a class of expanded clone.

d_call,clone_size,v_call,j_call,cdr3_nt,cdr3_aa
.,.,TRBV5-1,TRBJ1-1,TGCGCCAGCAGCTTAACGCAGGGGATGAACACTGAAGCTTTCTTT,CASSLTQGMNTEAFF
.,few,TRBV19,TRBJ1-5,TGTGCCAGTAGTATGAGGCAGGGCGGGCAGCCCCAGCATTTT,CASSMRQGGQPQHF
TRBD2,few,TRBV2,TRBJ2-2,TGTGCCAGCAGTGTCTCCGGGGGGACCGGGGAGCTGTTTTTT,CASSVSGGTGELFF
.,few,TRBV29-1,TRBJ2-2,TGCAGCGTACGATTGTCTTCGAACACCGGGGAGCTGTTTTTT,CSVRLSSNTGELFF
.,many,TRBV27,TRBJ2-1,TGTGCCAGCAGTCCGGACGGGGGCCCCTACAATGAGCAGTTCTTC,CASSPDGGPYNEQFF
.,.,TRBV5-6,TRBJ2-2,TGTGCCAGCAGCTTGGCGACTAGCACCGGGGAGCTGTTTTTT,CASSLATSTGELFF
.,many,TRBV6-1,TRBJ1-1,TGTGCCAGCAGCCGGCTCACGGGCAGGGCGAACACTGAAGCTTTCTTT,CASSRLTGRANTEAFF
TRBD2,few,TRBV6-2/TRBV6-3,TRBJ2-7,TGTGCCACCAACCTGGGGGGCGGGAGGGCCTACGAGCAGTACTTC,CATNLGGGRAYEQYF
.,many,TRBV6-1,TRBJ1-4,TGTGCCACATCAAGGGGAATAACTAATGAAAAACTGTTTTTT,CATSRGITNEKLFF
.,many,TRBV20-1,TRBJ1-1,TGCAGTGCTAGCCTCGGACAGACCGGAGGCACTGAAGCTTTCTTT,CSASLGQTGGTEAFF
TRBD2,.,TRBV6-5,TRBJ2-5,TGTGCCAGCAGTTACTCGATCCTTAGCGGGGGGCAAGAGACCCAGTACTTC,CASSYSILSGGQETQYF
TRBD1,many,TRBV6-2/TRBV6-3,TRBJ1-2,TGTGCCAGCAGTCCCAGGGGGCGTGACTATGGCTACACCTTC,CASSPRGRDYGYTF
.,few,TRBV10-3,TRBJ1-2,TGTGCCATCAGTGCGACTGACCGAGGGCATGGCTACACCTTC,CAISATDRGHGYTF
.,few,TRBV7-8,TRBJ1-3,TGTGCCAGCAGCTCCCGAACCGGGCAGAACACCATATATTTT,CASSSRTGQNTIYF
.,many,TRBV5-1,TRBJ2-7,TGCGCCTCTCGTAGGCAGGCGAGCTCCTACGAGCAGTACTTC,CASRRQASSYEQYF